This TCR beta chain emerged from a study of blood T cell repertoires in COVID-19. At the level of the study: COVID-19 samples, acute and convalescent, were from the United States, Italy and Spain. T cells, B-cell-depleted T cells, or PBMCs provided the cDNA or gDNA that served as material.

In the original processing: Reference gene primer amplification in the assay estimated nucleated cell counts. TCRdb's copy holds only in-frame clones and misses some; the assay was immunoSEQ multiplex PCR. For V, J and clone size, that table is used; D and trimming come from the DNA. This sample yields 30,000 to 40,000 clones, of which 80% to 90% are seen a single time; roughly 13% belongs to the top ten. This clone has just a few counts. CDR3 length: 12 amino acids. V was trimmed by 7 bases and J by 6 bases, leaving 12 bases between them. Germline CDR1 MNHNY, CDR2 SVGAGI (reference sequence). This sequence joins TRBV6-6 and TRBJ1-1; D is unclear. This sequence was found in a man aged 55 to 70 with active COVID-19. The specimen sequenced was peripheral blood. DNA of the CDR3: TGTGCCAGCAACCTGGGAGGAGCTGAAGCTTTCTTT. It is translated as CASNLGGAEAFF.